This TCR beta chain was sequenced during a study of cytomegalovirus exposure and HLA in healthy donors. Germline CDR1 SGHRS, CDR2 YFSETQ. V lost 0 bases and J lost 5; bases outside the gene matches: 8. The CDR3 consists of 16 residues. The table lists this clone with a few counts. What it binds is not known. Findings and limits, study-wide: Analysis was carried out at a later point, and it linked a missense DCLRE1C variant to TCR beta V- and J-gene trimming. Cytomegalovirus association was listed for 150 or so TCR beta chains.

The PCR used 60 Vbeta and 13 Jbeta primers. Assay used: immunoSEQ multiplex PCR; TCRdb lists only in-frame clones, some missing. This table has more than 95,000 clones, around 9.1% appearing once. The sample consisted of PBMCs. The sequence was collected from a middle-aged man in good health and CMV-seropositive. The chain combines TRBV5-1 with TRBJ2-1, with 7 bases matching TRBD2. The CDR3 protein is CASSLVGGRTNNEQFF. The CDR3 nucleotides read TGCGCCAGCAGCTTGGTGGGGGGGAGAACAAACAATGAGCAGTTCTTC.